The clone carrying this T cell receptor (beta chain) was picked up many times. The antigen remains unidentified. V lost 0 bases and J lost 1; bases outside the gene matches: 6. This CDR3 contains 17 residues. In germline, CDR1 is MNHEY, CDR2 SVGEGT. The time point was: newly diagnosed GD, antithyroid drugs for less than 3 months. PBMC-derived RNA was used for the TCR library. One endocrinology department in Xi'an, China, was where patients came from. The data belong to a study of regulatory T cells in long-lasting Graves disease. General observations from the study: Persistent patients shared more public clonotypes (about 3,000) than newly diagnosed patients (around 1,000). TCR diversity was lower in persistent Graves' patients (versus newly diagnosed ones).

Sequencing libraries for TCR beta were prepared with iRepertoire HTBI primers and Arm-PCR of CDR3 regions. TCRdb fed the multiplex PCR reads into MiXCR, producing one record per CDR3 protein. The repertoire includes fewer than 350,000 distinct CDR3 sequences, 18% of them detected once, and 35% to 45% sits in the top ten. The sample here was peripheral blood mononuclear cells (PBMCs), taken at new diagnosis, from a patient treated with antithyroid drugs. The chain is built from TRBV6-2 or TRBV6-3 and TRBJ2-3; 8 positions match TRBD1. This clonotype originated in a female donor with Graves disease. In DNA, the CDR3 is TGTGCCAGCAGTTACTCGAGTCTGGGACAGGGCACAGATACGCAGTATTTT. Its translation: CASSYSSLGQGTDTQYF.